Below are 30 T cell receptor beta chains sequenced from a single sample in a study of blood T cell repertoires in COVID-19. Assay used: immunoSEQ multiplex PCR; TCRdb lists only in-frame clones, some missing. The data show 300,000 to 450,000 clones, roughly four fifths seen once. Sample: peripheral blood. These receptor sequences come from a human donor with acute or convalescent COVID-19. The donor label of this sample is uncertain.

The rearrangement joins TRBV18 to TRBJ2-7; perhaps TRBD2 as D (5 bases). The length of the CDR3 is 14 residues. V dropped 3 bases and J dropped 2 bases, with 11 bases sitting between them. Germline CDR1 reads KGHSH; CDR2 reads LQKENI. DNA for the CDR3: TGTGCCAGCTCACCTGCGGGCAGTACCTACGAGCAGTACTTC. Translated: CASSPAGSTYEQYF. Using reference TRBV18 and TRBJ2-7 for the parts outside the CDR3, the full variable domain is NAGVMQNPRHLVRRRGQEARLRCSPMKGHSHVYWYRQLPEEGLKFMVYLQKENIIDESGMPKERFSAEFPKEGPSILRIQQVVRGDSAAYFCASSPAGSTYEQYFGPGTRLTVT.

The chain combines TRBV10-2 with TRBJ2-6; TRBD2 aligns across 10 bases. Germline values: CDR1 WSHSY, CDR2 SAAADI. After removal of 4 bases from V and 2 bases from J, the junction contained 5 bases not matched to a gene. The CDR3 is 17 amino acids. In DNA form, the CDR3 reads TGCGCCAGCAGTGTGGCTAGCGGGAGCCCTGGGGCCAACGTCCTGACTTTC. Its protein product is CASSVASGSPGANVLTF.

This rearrangement joins TRBV5-1 to TRBJ1-5, with 7 positions matching TRBD1. The CDR3 sequence is 15 residues long. The ends lost 2 bases at V and 5 bases at J; junction bases unmatched: 7. CDR1 SGHRS and CDR2 YFSETQ come from the germline V gene. CDR3 protein: CASSLSGGPYQPQHF. The CDR3 DNA sequence: TGCGCCAGCAGCTTATCAGGGGGACCCTATCAGCCCCAGCATTTT.

J is TRBJ2-2 and V is TRBV4-2; possible D gene TRBD2, 6 bases. Germline V gene sequence: CDR1 LGHNA, CDR2 YNFKEQ. The ends were cut back, 1 base at V and 3 bases at J, with 9 bases in the middle. The CDR3 covers 15 residues. CDR3: CASSQVWGDTGELFF. The CDR3 bases are TGTGCCAGCAGCCAAGTTTGGGGGGACACCGGGGAGCTGTTTTTT.

The V call is TRBV29-1, the J call TRBJ1-2, with TRBD1 identical over 9 bases. The CDR3 contains 15 residues. The J segment lost 6 bases and the V segment lost 0 bases, leaving 8 bases of the junction unmatched. In germline, CDR1 is SQVTM, CDR2 ANQGSEA. The CDR3 region is CSVEDGGTGLDGYTF. Here the CDR3 DNA reads TGCAGCGTTGAAGATGGCGGGACAGGGTTAGATGGCTACACCTTC.

The V call is TRBV18, the J call TRBJ2-1; D uncertain. Germline CDR1 is KGHSH and CDR2 is LQKENI. The V gene lost 4 bases and the J gene lost 3 bases, with 16 bases spanning the gap. CDR3 length: 16 amino acids. The DNA for the CDR3 is TGTGCCAGCTCACTTACAGCTCCCCGTGGCTACAATGAGCAGTTCTTC. Translating gives CASSLTAPRGYNEQFF.

The J gene is TRBJ2-1, the V gene TRBV18, with D unresolved. The CDR3 is 15 residues long. Germline V CDR1 and CDR2: KGHSH, LQKENI. V lost 1 base to trimming and J lost 2 bases, with 9 bases between them. CDR3 nucleotide sequence: TGTGCCAGCTCACCACTGCGTGAAACCTACAATGAGCAGTTCTTC. It is translated as CASSPLRETYNEQFF. The entire variable domain, with the rest obtained from reference TRBV18 and TRBJ2-1, is as follows: NAGVMQNPRHLVRRRGQEARLRCSPMKGHSHVYWYRQLPEEGLKFMVYLQKENIIDESGMPKERFSAEFPKEGPSILRIQQVVRGDSAAYFCASSPLRETYNEQFFGPGTRLTVL.

Concerning this clone: A read error is likely, as this CDR3 ends without the conserved phenylalanine or tryptophan. No DNA is shown, since the ends of the CDR3 on it are uncertain; the CDR3 is the one TCRdb lists. V gene TRBV7-5 combines with J gene TRBJ1-1. TRBV7-5 is described as a pseudogene. The CDR3 spans 9 residues, counting both ends. This chain's CDR3 is CVRSPCRPG.

V is TRBV30 and J is TRBJ2-3; D uncertain. The CDR3 spans 13 residues. The germline CDR1 and CDR2 sequences are GTSNPN and SVGIG (reference sequence). V lost 3 bases, J lost 0 bases, and 7 bases lay in between. The CDR3 is CAWRLRSTDTQYF. The CDR3 DNA sequence: TGTGCCTGGAGGCTGCGCAGCACAGATACGCAGTATTTT. Full variable domain (remainder filled in from reference TRBV30 and TRBJ2-3): SQTIHQWPATLVQPVGSPLSLECTVEGTSNPNLYWYRQAAGRGLQLLFYSVGIGQISSEVPQNLSASRPQDRQFILSSKKLLLSDSGFYLCAWRLRSTDTQYFGPGTRLTVL.

The chain is built from TRBV19 and TRBJ2-1; weak D call: TRBD1 (6 bases). Germline lookup yields CDR1 LNHDA and CDR2 SQIVND (reference sequence). The CDR3 has 16 amino acids. V was shortened by 0 bases and J by 6 bases, with 15 bases between the two germline ends. This CDR3 is CASSIDGQFGRNEQFF. The CDR3 region has the DNA TGTGCCAGTAGTATAGACGGACAGTTTGGACGCAATGAGCAGTTCTTC.

V is TRBV5-4 and J is TRBJ2-5; tentative D call: TRBD2 (6 bases). The germline V gene has CDR1 SGHNT and CDR2 YYREEE (reference sequence). Trimming took 0 bases from V and 10 from J, leaving 16 bases between them. The CDR3 totals 14 residues. CDR3 in amino acids: CASSLGDLTEGQYF. DNA of the CDR3: TGTGCCAGCAGCTTGGGGGATCTAACGGAGGGCCAGTACTTC.

This chain joins TRBV7-9 and TRBJ1-6; maybe TRBD1 (5 bases). The V and J ends lost 5 bases and 5 bases respectively, with 16 bases between them. The length of the CDR3 is 16 residues. Germline CDR1 SEHNR, CDR2 FQNEAQ (reference sequence). CDR3 in amino acids: CASSLSDSGDNSPLHF. CDR3 nucleotides: TGTGCCAGCAGCCTATCCGACAGTGGGGATAATTCACCCCTCCACTTT.

Worth noting for this clone: Other DNA sequences in this specimen translate into the identical CDR3. The chain joins TRBV6-5 to TRBJ2-2; no definite D call. This CDR3 spans 13 amino acids. V lost 2 bases to trimming and J lost 7 bases, with 8 bases between them. The germline gives CDR1 MNHEY, CDR2 SVGAGI. This chain's CDR3 is CASSYRVGGELFF. The CDR3 region has the DNA TGTGCCAGCAGTTACCGGGTGGGCGGGGAGCTGTTTTTT.

This clone occurred a few times. The chain joins TRBV18 to TRBJ1-4; perhaps TRBD1 as D (6 bases). CDR1 is KGHSH and CDR2 is LQKENI in the germline V gene. The V gene lost 8 bases and the J gene lost 12 bases, with 19 bases spanning the gap. The length of the CDR3 is 13 residues. CDR3 sequence reads: CASARDTRGELFF. The CDR3 bases are TGTGCCAGCGCCCGGGACACCCGAGGGGAACTGTTTTTT. The whole variable domain, remainder taken from reference TRBV18 and TRBJ1-4, is NAGVMQNPRHLVRRRGQEARLRCSPMKGHSHVYWYRQLPEEGLKFMVYLQKENIIDESGMPKERFSAEFPKEGPSILRIQQVVRGDSAAYFCASARDTRGELFFGSGTQLSVL.

This clone was seen just once. This chain joins TRBV28 and TRBJ2-1; D not resolved. Deletions cut 6 bases from V and 0 bases from J, with 18 bases between. CDR1 is MDHEN, CDR2 SYDVKM, per germline. The CDR3 consists of 17 residues. CDR3 coding DNA: TGTGCCAGCAGCGAATTTAGACTTCTTAGCTCCTACAATGAGCAGTTCTTC. Amino acids: CASSEFRLLSSYNEQFF.

V gene TRBV10-2 combines with J gene TRBJ1-6; 7 nucleotides line up with TRBD1. Germline V CDR1 and CDR2: WSHSY, SAAADI. Germline trimming cut 6 bases from V and 7 bases from J; bases unmatched to any gene: 15. The CDR3 is 17 residues long. In DNA form, the CDR3 reads TGCGCCAGCAGCCATAAAACAAGACAGGGTGGGAATTCACCCCTCCACTTT. It specifies CASSHKTRQGGNSPLHF.

The rearrangement uses TRBV27 and TRBJ1-2; D might be TRBD1 (5 bases). The CDR3 is 13 residues long. The germline V gene has CDR1 MNHEY and CDR2 SMNVEV (reference sequence). V lost 2 bases, J lost 7 bases, and 11 bases lay in between. CDR3 in DNA: TGTGCCAGCAGTTTAAGGGGCAGGGTTGGCTACACCTTC. It translates to CASSLRGRVGYTF.

The V call is TRBV23-1, the J call TRBJ1-4, with 10 bases matching TRBD1. TRBV23-1 is placed among ORFs of uncertain function. With V trimmed by 7 bases and J by 8 bases, 7 bases remained unmatched. The CDR3 runs to 14 residues. The chain's CDR3 is CASTSGTGEEKLFF. The CDR3 nucleotides are TGCGCCAGCACCTCCGGGACAGGGGAAGAAAAACTGTTTTTT.

This clone was counted once. CDR3 sequence reads: CASSPRRGDRGVGMNTEAFF. CDR3 nucleotide sequence: TGTGCCAGCTCACCACGTCGAGGGGACAGGGGCGTCGGAATGAACACTGAAGCTTTCTTT. The chain carries TRBV18 and TRBJ1-1; 10 bases agree with TRBD1. The CDR3 spans 20 residues. The V and J ends lost 1 base and 0 bases, in that order; junction bases with no gene match: 14. Germline V gives CDR1 KGHSH, CDR2 LQKENI.

Only one count was recorded for this clone. This chain connects TRBV28 to TRBJ1-2; 7 bases map to TRBD1. Per the germline V gene, CDR1 is MDHEN and CDR2 is SYDVKM. This CDR3 is built from 16 residues. V gave up 5 bases and J gave up 4 bases; unmatched junction bases: 13. CDR3 loop: CASSTTPGQSSYGYTF. Written as DNA, the CDR3 is TGTGCCAGCAGTACGACCCCGGGACAGAGCTCCTATGGCTACACCTTC.

The chain recombines TRBV18 with TRBJ2-1; maybe TRBD2 (6 bases). From germline, CDR1 is KGHSH and CDR2 LQKENI. CDR3 size: 16 residues. Trimming pared 3 bases from V and 2 bases from J, leaving 14 bases between. The CDR3 DNA reads as TGTGCCAGCTCACCGGTGTATCGGGAGCCCTACAATGAGCAGTTCTTC. Amino acid sequence: CASSPVYREPYNEQFF.

V is TRBV4-2 and J is TRBJ1-1; D is ambiguous. This CDR3 is 14 amino acids long. Germline-derived CDR1 and CDR2 are LGHNA and YNFKEQ. The V gene lost 1 base and the J gene lost 0 bases, with 6 bases spanning the gap. CDR3 residues: CASSQAGMNTEAFF. In DNA form, the CDR3 reads TGTGCCAGCAGCCAAGCCGGGATGAACACTGAAGCTTTCTTT.

The chain carries TRBV5-1 and TRBJ2-2; the D is unclear. The CDR3 has 15 amino acids. The germline V gene has CDR1 SGHRS and CDR2 YFSETQ. Trimming stripped 0 bases from V and 0 bases from J, with 6 bases between. Here the CDR3 reads CASSLGHTNTGELFF. CDR3 DNA sequence: TGCGCCAGCAGCTTGGGACACACGAACACCGGGGAGCTGTTTTTT. The full variable domain, in which reference TRBV5-1 and TRBJ2-2 provide the parts outside the CDR3, is KAGVTQTPRYLIKTRGQQVTLSCSPISGHRSVSWYQQTPGQGLQFLFEYFSETQRNKGNFPGRFSGRQFSNSRSEMNVSTLELGDSALYLCASSLGHTNTGELFFGEGSRLTVL.

The chain joins TRBV2 to TRBJ2-7, with 8 bases matching TRBD2. Unmatched junction bases numbered 3, after V lost 2 bases and J lost 3 bases. Germline CDR1 and CDR2: SNHLY and FYNNEI. There are 14 residues in the CDR3. CDR3 in amino acids: CASSEPGGGYEQYF. The DNA of the CDR3 is TGTGCCAGCAGTGAACCGGGAGGGGGCTACGAGCAGTACTTC.

This chain joins TRBV3-1 (or the pseudogene TRBV3-2) and TRBJ2-7; possible D gene TRBD1, 5 bases. Germline V CDR1 and CDR2: LGHDT, YNNKEL (reference sequence). With 4 bases removed from V and 6 bases from J, the gap between germline ends came to 16 bases. CDR3 size: 14 residues. Here the CDR3 DNA reads TGTGCCAGCAGCCGATTTACAGGCGGACCCGAGCAGTACTTC. This translates into CASSRFTGGPEQYF.

The J gene is TRBJ1-1, the V gene TRBV18; TRBD1 might be the D (6 bases). V lost 1 base, J lost 0 bases, and 12 bases lay in between. The CDR3 has 16 amino acids. The germline V gene has CDR1 KGHSH and CDR2 LQKENI. The CDR3 loop is CASSPQGVRMNTEAFF. The DNA for the CDR3 is TGTGCCAGCTCACCACAGGGGGTGCGCATGAACACTGAAGCTTTCTTT.

J is TRBJ1-5 and V is TRBV3-1 (or the pseudogene TRBV3-2); D is perhaps TRBD1 (5 bases). The CDR3 is made up of 13 amino acids. The V gene's germline CDR1 is LGHDT and CDR2 YNNKEL (reference sequence). V lost 6 bases and J 6 bases, leaving 12 bases between the germline ends. The CDR3 reads CASRGRVGQPQHF. DNA for the CDR3: TGTGCCAGCAGGGGCAGGGTCGGTCAGCCCCAGCATTTT.

The V call is TRBV6-5, the J call TRBJ2-1, with TRBD1 as a possible D gene (5 bases). The CDR3 is 16 residues long. Germline V gene data show CDR1 as MNHEY and CDR2 as SVGAGI. V lost 2 bases, J lost 8 bases, and 19 bases lay in between. The chain's CDR3 is CASSYRVGLRGDEQFF. The CDR3 nucleotides read TGTGCCAGCAGTTACCGGGTGGGGCTTAGGGGCGATGAGCAGTTCTTC.

J is TRBJ1-5 and V is TRBV19; D not resolved. In germline, CDR1 is LNHDA, CDR2 SQIVND (reference sequence). The CDR3 consists of 13 residues. Trimming shortened V by 6 bases and J by 4 bases, and 10 bases separated the two germline ends. The DNA of the CDR3 is TGTGCCAGTAGGAAAGAGGATAATCAGCCCCAGCATTTT. This codes for CASRKEDNQPQHF.

The V and J genes are TRBV4-1 and TRBJ1-6; 9 nucleotides match TRBD1. The germline V gene has CDR1 MGHRA and CDR2 YSYEKL. The CDR3 consists of 16 residues. The junction had 6 bases not matched to a gene; V was cut back by 0 bases and J by 9 bases. CDR3 nucleotides: TGCGCCAGCAGCCAAGAGGGGGACAGGGCCGGTTCACCCCTCCACTTT. Encoded protein: CASSQEGDRAGSPLHF.